The rows below give T cell receptor beta chains drawn from one sample of a study of blood T cell repertoires in COVID-19. Sequencing used immunoSEQ multiplex PCR; TCRdb keeps in-frame clones, though not all of them. The repertoire holds about 270,000 clones, with around 83% as singletons. Sequencing used peripheral blood. The receptors come from a man older than 75 with acute or convalescent COVID-19. The CDR3 runs from the conserved cysteine through the conserved F or W. A D gene is named only where the DNA matches it firmly. Expanded clones are given a class, and other clones once, few, many or no size at all.

clone size	V gene	D gene	J gene	CDR3 protein	CDR3 DNA
.	TRBV5-1	.	TRBJ2-7	CASSLPELAESSYEQYF	TGCGCCAGCAGCCTACCGGAGTTAGCGGAGAGCTCCTACGAGCAGTACTTC
.	TRBV5-8	TRBD2	TRBJ2-3	CASSLLGGRARDTQYF	TGTGCCAGCAGCTTGCTTGGCGGGAGGGCCAGAGATACGCAGTATTTT
.	TRBV11-2	.	TRBJ2-1	CASSFEGLSYNEQFF	TGTGCCAGCAGCTTCGAGGGATTGAGCTACAATGAGCAGTTCTTC
.	TRBV2	.	TRBJ1-6	CASSEVAGNNSPLHF	TGTGCCAGCAGTGAAGTAGCGGGAAATAATTCACCCCTCCACTTT
few	TRBV5-1	.	TRBJ1-1	CASSQGTRNTEAFF	TGCGCCAGCAGCCAAGGGACAAGGAACACTGAAGCTTTCTTT
.	TRBV27	TRBD2	TRBJ2-3	CASSLGTSGKGGRSYTQYF	TGTGCCAGCAGTTTAGGGACTAGCGGGAAGGGGGGGCGTTCGTATACGCAGTATTTT
.	TRBV2	.	TRBJ2-5	CASREGLKETQYF	TGTGCCAGCAGAGAAGGACTGAAAGAGACCCAGTACTTC
.	TRBV6-6	.	TRBJ2-1	CASSPSSYNEQFF	TGTGCCAGCAGCCCTAGCTCCTACAATGAGCAGTTCTTC
.	TRBV29-1	.	TRBJ2-1	CSVEESWRAEQFF	TGCAGCGTTGAAGAATCATGGAGGGCTGAGCAGTTCTTC
many	TRBV13	.	TRBJ2-1	CASSLRGQGGNEQFF	TGTGCCAGCAGCTTAAGGGGTCAGGGTGGAAATGAGCAGTTCTTC
.	TRBV7-9	.	TRBJ2-2	CATGFGRTNTGELFF	TGTGCCACCGGTTTCGGGAGAACGAACACCGGGGAGCTGTTTTTT
.	TRBV2	TRBD1	TRBJ1-5	CASSEALGQGAPQPQHF	TGTGCCAGCAGTGAAGCGCTTGGGCAGGGGGCCCCTCAGCCCCAGCATTTT
.	TRBV9	.	TRBJ2-3	CALQRSTDTQYF	TGTGCTCTCCAGCGGAGCACAGATACGCAGTATTTT
.	TRBV19	TRBD1	TRBJ2-5	CASSKGTGGQETQYF	TGTGCCAGTAGTAAGGGGACAGGGGGCCAAGAGACCCAGTACTTC
.	TRBV3-1/TRBV3-2	TRBD2	TRBJ2-7	CASSKGRASGTLAFYEQYF	TGTGCCAGCAGCAAAGGGAGGGCTAGCGGGACCCTCGCCTTTTACGAGCAGTACTTC
.	TRBV28	TRBD1	TRBJ2-3	CASSPGQGTDTQYF	TGTGCCAGCAGCCCTGGACAGGGCACAGATACGCAGTATTTT
.	TRBV19	TRBD1	TRBJ1-2	CASRTWMEGADGYTF	TGTGCCAGTAGGACGTGGATGGAGGGGGCGGATGGCTACACCTTC
once	TRBV9	TRBD2	TRBJ2-5	CASSGSSGGQETQYF	TGTGCCAGCAGCGGCAGTAGCGGGGGGCAAGAGACCCAGTACTTC
.	TRBV6-5	.	TRBJ2-7	CASSSGQYYEQYF	TGTGCCAGCAGTTCCGGACAGTACTACGAGCAGTACTTC
.	TRBV28	TRBD2	TRBJ2-7	CASTALETSGRAGEQYF	TGTGCCAGCACCGCTCTAGAGACTAGCGGGAGGGCCGGCGAGCAGTACTTC
.	TRBV15	TRBD2	TRBJ2-5	CATSRARGGLAGGGLRETQYF	TGTGCCACCAGCAGAGCGCGGGGGGGGCTAGCGGGAGGAGGTTTAAGGGAGACCCAGTACTTC
.	TRBV27	.	TRBJ1-1	CASSLLGRTEAFF	TGTGCCAGCAGTTTACTGGGGAGGACTGAAGCTTTCTTT
.	TRBV5-4	.	TRBJ1-2	CASSLRGPYGYTF	TGTGCCAGCAGCTTGCGGGGTCCTTATGGCTACACCTTC
once	TRBV30	.	TRBJ1-2	CAWRDRGYISGYTF	TGTGCCTGGAGGGACCGGGGATATATCAGTGGCTACACCTTC
.	TRBV9	TRBD1	TRBJ2-3	CASATGASTDTQYF	TGTGCCAGCGCAACAGGGGCGAGCACAGATACGCAGTATTTT
.	TRBV12-3/TRBV12-4	TRBD2	TRBJ2-3	CASVSGSTDTQYF	TGTGCCAGCGTTAGCGGGAGCACAGATACGCAGTATTTT
.	TRBV3-1/TRBV3-2	TRBD1	TRBJ2-2	CASSQRVLRGLDTGELFF	TGTGCCAGCAGCCAGCGCGTCCTCAGGGGGCTGGACACCGGGGAGCTGTTTTTT
.	TRBV18	TRBD1	TRBJ1-2	CASSQPEDRAGGYTF	TGTGCCAGCTCACAACCAGAGGACAGGGCTGGGGGCTACACCTTC
.	TRBV9	TRBD2	TRBJ2-3	CASSARSGRDYTDTQYF	TGTGCCAGCAGCGCCCGATCGGGCAGGGACTACACAGATACGCAGTATTTT
.	TRBV19	TRBD2	TRBJ2-1	CASSRQSSGRILEQFF	TGTGCCAGTAGTAGACAAAGTAGCGGGAGGATCTTGGAGCAGTTCTTC
.	TRBV3-1/TRBV3-2	.	TRBJ2-7	CASSQRLQVYEQYF	TGTGCCAGCAGCCAAAGGCTTCAGGTTTACGAGCAGTACTTC
.	TRBV12-3/TRBV12-4	.	TRBJ2-1	CASSQEQGEQFF	TGTGCCAGCAGTCAAGAGCAGGGTGAGCAGTTCTTC
few	TRBV28	.	TRBJ1-3	CASSPGSYGNTIYF	TGTGCCAGCAGTCCCGGGTCCTATGGAAACACCATATATTTT
.	TRBV5-4	.	TRBJ2-7	CASSGDWASYEQYF	TGTGCCAGCAGCGGGGACTGGGCCTCCTACGAGCAGTACTTC
.	TRBV9	TRBD1	TRBJ2-7	CASSYGDRIDEQYF	TGTGCCAGCAGCTACGGGGACAGAATCGACGAGCAGTACTTC
.	TRBV30	.	TRBJ1-6	CAWTLGGGSPLHF	TGTGCCTGGACCCTGGGAGGAGGTTCACCCCTCCACTTT
.	TRBV12-3/TRBV12-4	.	TRBJ1-4	CASRGGLYEKLFF	TGTGCCAGCCGGGGGGGCCTCTATGAAAAACTGTTTTTT
.	TRBV5-1	TRBD1	TRBJ2-6	CASSSEDRVPGANVLTF	TGCGCCAGCAGCTCCGAGGACAGGGTACCTGGGGCCAACGTCCTGACTTTC
.	TRBV4-2	TRBD1	TRBJ2-4	CASSQAKQGASLQYF	TGTGCCAGCAGCCAAGCAAAACAGGGGGCCTCCCTTCAGTACTTC
many	TRBV30	TRBD1	TRBJ2-3	CAWRRTGGLYF	TGTGCCTGGAGACGGACAGGGGGACTGTATTTT
.	TRBV5-1	TRBD1	TRBJ1-1	CASSPRTGNTEAFF	TGCGCCAGCAGCCCCAGGACAGGGAACACTGAAGCTTTCTTT
.	TRBV6-5	TRBD2	TRBJ2-7	CASRRGLAGVNEQYF	TGTGCCAGCAGGAGAGGTCTAGCGGGAGTGAACGAGCAGTACTTC
few	TRBV3-1/TRBV3-2	TRBD2	TRBJ2-7	CASSRGGFTYEQYF	TGTGCCAGCAGCCGGGGGGGATTCACCTACGAGCAGTACTTC
.	TRBV5-4	TRBD1	TRBJ1-2	CASSAGQGRYGYTF	TGTGCCAGCAGCGCCGGACAGGGTCGGTATGGCTACACCTTC
.	TRBV28	.	TRBJ1-2	CASARGEKGYTF	TGTGCCAGCGCCCGGGGGGAAAAAGGCTACACCTTC
once	TRBV19	.	TRBJ2-5	CASRKRAGAGETQYF	TGTGCCAGTCGCAAACGAGCAGGGGCTGGGGAGACCCAGTACTTC
.	TRBV28	.	TRBJ1-6	CASSPGLFPSPLHF	TGTGCCAGCAGTCCGGGACTCTTCCCATCACCCCTCCACTTT
.	TRBV6-2/TRBV6-3	TRBD2	TRBJ2-5	CASSQVAGQETQYF	TGTGCCAGCAGTCAGGTAGCGGGCCAAGAGACCCAGTACTTC
.	TRBV9	.	TRBJ1-2	CASSDSLETGSFYGYTF	TGTGCCAGCAGCGATAGCTTGGAGACAGGCTCTTTCTATGGCTACACCTTC
.	TRBV3-1/TRBV3-2	TRBD1	TRBJ2-1	CASSLRDRSNEQFF	TGTGCCAGCAGCCTCCGGGACAGATCCAATGAGCAGTTCTTC
.	TRBV9	TRBD2	TRBJ2-3	CASSVGGSLRTDTQYF	TGTGCCAGCAGCGTGGGGGGGTCTCTCCGCACAGATACGCAGTATTTT
few	TRBV19	TRBD2	TRBJ2-7	CASSTGGGSGEQYF	TGTGCCAGTAGTACGGGTGGCGGGAGCGGCGAGCAGTACTTC
few	TRBV9	TRBD1	TRBJ2-7	CASSGEPGQAYEQYF	TGTGCCAGCAGCGGAGAACCGGGACAGGCCTACGAGCAGTACTTC
.	TRBV11-2	TRBD1	TRBJ1-4	CASSAGTANEKLFF	TGTGCCAGCAGCGCGGGGACAGCTAATGAAAAACTGTTTTTT
.	TRBV3-1/TRBV3-2	.	TRBJ1-1	CASRNGQSNTEAFF	TGTGCCAGCAGGAACGGACAGTCGAACACTGAAGCTTTCTTT